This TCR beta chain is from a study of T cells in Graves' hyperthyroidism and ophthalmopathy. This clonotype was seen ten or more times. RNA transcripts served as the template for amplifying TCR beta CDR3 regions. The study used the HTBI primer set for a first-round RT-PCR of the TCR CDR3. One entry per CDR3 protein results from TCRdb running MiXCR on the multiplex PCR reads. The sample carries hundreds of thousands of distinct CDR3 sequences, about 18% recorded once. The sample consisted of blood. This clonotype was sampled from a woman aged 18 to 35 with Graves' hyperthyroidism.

The CDR3 is CASGQNRGVRETQYF. CDR3 sequence (DNA): TGTGCCAGCGGGCAAAACAGGGGGGTGAGAGAGACCCAGTACTTC. The chain employs TRBV6-5 and TRBJ2-5, with TRBD1 matching 8 bases. This CDR3 has 15 amino acids. CDR1 and CDR2 from the germline V gene are MNHEY and SVGAGI. Germline trimming cut 8 bases from V and 4 bases from J; bases unmatched to any gene: 12.